The 20 T cell receptor beta chains below come from one sample, sequenced in a study of T cells in Graves' hyperthyroidism and ophthalmopathy. RNA transcripts served as the template for amplifying TCR beta CDR3 regions. With the HTBI primer set, the TCR CDR3 went through a first round of RT-PCR. TCRdb analysed the multiplex PCR reads with MiXCR anew, one entry per CDR3 protein. Found here are about 710,000 distinct CDR3 sequences, around 15% of them singletons; the top ten hold roughly 8%. The sample was blood. The source of these receptors is a man aged 18 to 29 with Graves' hyperthyroidism.

This clonotype was found many times. V and J are TRBV20-1 and TRBJ2-1; possibly TRBD2 for D (6 bases). The CDR3 totals 15 residues. Trimming left V 5 bases short and J 1 base short, with 15 bases between. The germline CDR1 and CDR2 sequences are DFQATT and SNEGSKA (reference sequence). The CDR3 DNA reads TGCAGTGCTTTTTCCAGCGGGCGGTCCTACAATGAGCAGTTCTTC. Translated, it gives CSAFSSGRSYNEQFF.

V and J are TRBV15 and TRBJ1-5; TRBD1 might be the D (6 bases). Deletions cut 5 bases from V and 3 bases from J, with 11 bases between. The CDR3 covers 14 residues. The germline V gene has CDR1 LNHNV and CDR2 YYDKDF (reference sequence). CDR3 amino acids: CATSPQGTNQPQHF. The CDR3, as DNA: TGTGCCACCAGCCCCCAGGGGACCAATCAGCCCCAGCATTTT.

This clonotype was seen a few times. This rearrangement joins TRBV20-1 to TRBJ1-5; possible D gene TRBD1, 6 bases. CDR3 size: 14 residues. Trimming pared 6 bases from V and 4 bases from J, leaving 16 bases between. Germline loops: CDR1 DFQATT, CDR2 SNEGSKA (reference sequence). The CDR3 protein is CSAHASTGNQPQHF. CDR3 coding DNA: TGCAGTGCCCACGCCTCTACAGGGAATCAGCCCCAGCATTTT.

On this clonotype: A read error is possible here, since a much larger clone lies one base away. The chain employs TRBV20-1 and TRBJ2-3; 8 positions match TRBD2. From germline, CDR1 is DFQATT and CDR2 SNEGSKA (reference sequence). The CDR3 has 11 residues. The junction had 6 bases not matched to a gene; V was cut back by 5 bases and J by 11 bases. As DNA, the CDR3 is TGCAGTGCTTTTATCCGGGGGGGGCAGTATTTT. Its translation is CSAFIRGGQYF.

The rearrangement links TRBV4-2 to TRBJ1-5; D call uncertain. This CDR3 is 16 amino acids long. The germline V gene encodes CDR1 LGHNA and CDR2 YNFKEQ. The V end lost 0 bases, the J end lost 1 base, and 10 bases lay between the germline ends. The CDR3 sequence: CASSQERTSSNQPQHF. DNA for the CDR3: TGTGCCAGCAGCCAAGAACGGACGTCCAGCAATCAGCCCCAGCATTTT.

Concerning this clonotype itself: Since a much larger clone is just one base distant, this may be a read error. V is TRBV20-1 and J is TRBJ1-2; TRBD1 is a possible D gene (6 bases). This CDR3 is 14 amino acids long. V lost 5 bases to trimming and J lost 6 bases, with 19 bases between them. Germline V gives CDR1 DFQATT, CDR2 SNEGSKA (reference sequence). In nucleotides, the CDR3 is TGCAGTGCTCCGAGGGGGGCAGGGATCAATGGCTACACCTTC. Translating gives CSAPRGAGINGYTF.

This clonotype has a handful of counts. This chain connects TRBV27 to TRBJ2-3; D ambiguous. CDR3 length: 12 amino acids. The V and J ends lost 7 bases and 4 bases respectively, with 9 bases between them. Germline CDR1 MNHEY, CDR2 SMNVEV (reference sequence). For the CDR3, the DNA is TGTGCCAGCACGAGTGTGGCAGATACGCAGTATTTT. Translation gives CASTSVADTQYF.

This clonotype was observed a few times. The chain joins TRBV6-5 to TRBJ2-7; no clear D gene. The CDR3 length is 16 residues. The ends were cut back, 4 bases at V and 4 bases at J, with 20 bases in the middle. CDR1 and CDR2 from the germline V gene are MNHEY and SVGAGI. CDR3 in DNA: TGTGCCAGCAGTTCACCCTATGCAGGTTCGAGGTACGAGCAGTACTTC. Its protein product is CASSSPYAGSRYEQYF.

This clonotype appeared many times. The V gene is TRBV2, the J gene TRBJ1-5; unclear D gene. Trimming removed 1 base from V and 7 bases from J, with 8 bases in between. The CDR3 totals 13 residues. CDR1 is SNHLY and CDR2 is FYNNEI in the germline V gene. The CDR3 nucleotides read TGTGCCAGCAGTGAAGAGACCTCGCAGCCCCAGCATTTT. Protein: CASSEETSQPQHF.

For this clonotype: A much larger clone is a single base away; this may be a read error. This rearrangement joins TRBV6-5 to TRBJ1-4; no reliable D call. CDR1 MNHEY and CDR2 SVGAGI come from the germline V gene. Trimming removed 2 bases from V and 4 bases from J, with 11 bases in between. The CDR3 loop spans 15 amino acids. CDR3 nucleotides: TGTGCCAGCAGTTACACGGGAGGCGGTAATGAAAAACTGTTTTTT. Protein sequence: CASSYTGGGNEKLFF.

The chain has TRBV20-1 and TRBJ2-3, with TRBD2 matching 11 bases. CDR3 length equals 15 residues. Germline V gene data show CDR1 as DFQATT and CDR2 as SNEGSKA (reference sequence). V was clipped by 5 bases and J by 5 bases; unmatched bases: 9. The CDR3 protein is CSASTLAGVRDTQYF. Here the CDR3 DNA reads TGCAGTGCTTCCACACTAGCGGGAGTGCGAGATACGCAGTATTTT.

This rearrangement joins TRBV7-9 to TRBJ2-3; 15 bases align to TRBD2. V lost 5 bases and J lost 4; bases outside the gene matches: 10. This CDR3 region has 18 residues. Looked up from germline, CDR1 is SEHNR and CDR2 is FQNEAQ (reference sequence). CDR3 DNA: TGTGCCAGCAGCCCAGACATGGGACTAGCGGGAGGTGCAGATACGCAGTATTTT. Its protein is CASSPDMGLAGGADTQYF.

The rearrangement links TRBV5-1 to TRBJ1-2, with 7 bases aligning to TRBD1. Germline V gene lookup returns CDR1 SGHRS and CDR2 YFSETQ. The CDR3 loop spans 14 amino acids. The trim removed 4 bases at V and 2 bases at J, leaving 5 bases unmatched. The CDR3: CASSRDSPNYGYTF. CDR3 DNA sequence: TGCGCCAGCAGCCGGGACAGCCCAAACTATGGCTACACCTTC.

This clonotype was counted only a few times. The chain joins TRBV18 to TRBJ2-6; 10 bases agree with TRBD2. The V gene end was trimmed by 6 bases and the J gene end by 0 bases; junction bases not matched to a gene: 5. Looked up from germline, CDR1 is KGHSH and CDR2 is LQKENI. CDR3 length: 17 residues. CDR3 in DNA: TGTGCCAGCTCTCCAAGCGGGAGGGCCTCTGGGGCCAACGTCCTGACTTTC. Translation: CASSPSGRASGANVLTF.

The sample holds a few counts of this clonotype. The V call is TRBV2, the J call TRBJ2-5, with 12 bases fitting TRBD2. V dropped 4 bases and J dropped 6; count of bases not matched to a gene: 6. The germline gives CDR1 SNHLY, CDR2 FYNNEI. The CDR3 has 15 amino acids. The CDR3 protein is CASSGRLAGEKTQYF. CDR3 DNA: TGTGCCAGCAGTGGTAGACTAGCGGGAGAAAAGACCCAGTACTTC.

The table lists this clonotype with many counts. V is TRBV2 and J is TRBJ2-7; D is possibly TRBD2 (6 bases). Germline V gene data show CDR1 as SNHLY and CDR2 as FYNNEI. The CDR3 consists of 13 residues. V lost 4 bases, J lost 3 bases, and 10 bases lay in between. This chain's CDR3 is CASSAGVNYEQYF. The CDR3, as DNA: TGTGCCAGCAGTGCGGGAGTTAACTACGAGCAGTACTTC.

The chain combines TRBV19 with TRBJ1-5, with D possibly being TRBD1 (5 bases). The length of the CDR3 is 16 residues. CDR1 LNHDA and CDR2 SQIVND come from the germline V gene (reference sequence). The V end lost 1 base, the J end lost 1 base, and 11 bases lay between the germline ends. The CDR3 spells CASSIGRSGSNQPQHF. CDR3 sequence (DNA): TGTGCCAGTAGTATAGGGAGGTCAGGGAGCAATCAGCCCCAGCATTTT.

In this sample, this clonotype turned up many times. The V call is TRBV2, the J call TRBJ1-2; D is unresolved. CDR1 is SNHLY and CDR2 is FYNNEI in the germline V gene. This CDR3 contains 10 residues. V gave up 4 bases and J gave up 8 bases, with 5 bases separating them. The CDR3, as DNA: TGTGCCAGCAGTGGGGAGGGCTACACCTTC. Protein: CASSGEGYTF.

At least ten counts were recorded for this clonotype. V usage is TRBV6-1 and J usage is TRBJ1-4; D gene ambiguous. The CDR3 spans 13 residues. CDR1 is MNHNS and CDR2 is SASEGT in the germline V gene. Between the trimmed V and J ends, which lost 7 bases and 5 bases, there was a span of 11 bases. CDR3 region: CASTGQENEKLFF. In DNA form, the CDR3 reads TGTGCCAGCACTGGGCAGGAAAATGAAAAACTGTTTTTT.

There are a few counts of this clonotype. The rearrangement uses TRBV2 and TRBJ2-7, with D perhaps TRBD1 or TRBD2 (5 bases each). This CDR3 has 17 amino acids. Trimming took 1 base from V and 4 from J, leaving 20 bases between them. Germline CDR1 is SNHLY and CDR2 is FYNNEI. CDR3 sequence reads: CASSEGYFGTTPYEQYF. As DNA, the CDR3 is TGTGCCAGCAGTGAAGGGTATTTTGGGACGACCCCATACGAGCAGTACTTC.